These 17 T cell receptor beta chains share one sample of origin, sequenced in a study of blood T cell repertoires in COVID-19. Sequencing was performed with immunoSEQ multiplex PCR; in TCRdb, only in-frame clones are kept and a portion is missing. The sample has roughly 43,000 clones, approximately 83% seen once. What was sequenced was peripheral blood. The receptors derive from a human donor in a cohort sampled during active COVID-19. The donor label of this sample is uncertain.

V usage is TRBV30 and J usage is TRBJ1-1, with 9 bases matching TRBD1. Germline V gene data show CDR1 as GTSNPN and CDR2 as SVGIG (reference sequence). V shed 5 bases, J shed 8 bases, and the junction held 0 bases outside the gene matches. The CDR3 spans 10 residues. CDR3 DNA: TGTGCCTGGGGACAGGGGGAAGCTTTCTTT. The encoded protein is CAWGQGEAFF.

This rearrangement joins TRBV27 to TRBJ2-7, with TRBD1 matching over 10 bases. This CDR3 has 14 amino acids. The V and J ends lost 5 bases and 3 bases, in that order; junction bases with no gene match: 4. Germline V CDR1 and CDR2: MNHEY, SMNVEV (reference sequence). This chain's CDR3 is CASSHGQGVYEQYF. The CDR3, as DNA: TGTGCCAGCAGTCACGGACAGGGGGTCTACGAGCAGTACTTC.

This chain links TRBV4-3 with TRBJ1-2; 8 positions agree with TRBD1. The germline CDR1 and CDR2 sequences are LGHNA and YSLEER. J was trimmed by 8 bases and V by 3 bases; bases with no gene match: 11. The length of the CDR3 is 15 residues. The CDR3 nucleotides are TGCGCCAGCAGCCAGTCACCAGGGGGCTCAGAGGGCTACACCTTC. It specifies CASSQSPGGSEGYTF.

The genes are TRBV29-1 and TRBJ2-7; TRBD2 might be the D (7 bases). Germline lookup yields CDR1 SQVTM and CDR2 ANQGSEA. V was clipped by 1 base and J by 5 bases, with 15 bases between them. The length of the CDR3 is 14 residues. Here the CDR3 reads CSVEGGRGGDEQYF. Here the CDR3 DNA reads TGCAGCGTTGAAGGGGGCAGGGGAGGGGACGAGCAGTACTTC.

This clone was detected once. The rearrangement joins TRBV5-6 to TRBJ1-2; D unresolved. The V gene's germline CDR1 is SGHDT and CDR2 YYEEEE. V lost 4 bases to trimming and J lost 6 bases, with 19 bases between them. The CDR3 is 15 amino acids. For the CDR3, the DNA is TGTGCCAGCAGCAAGGGAGCTAGGGTATACGATGGCTACACCTTC. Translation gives CASSKGARVYDGYTF. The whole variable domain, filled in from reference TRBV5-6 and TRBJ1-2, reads DAGVTQSPTHLIKTRGQQVTLRCSPKSGHDTVSWYQQALGQGPQFIFQYYEEEERQRGNFPDRFSGHQFPNYSSELNVNALLLGDSALYLCASSKGARVYDGYTFGSGTRLTVV.

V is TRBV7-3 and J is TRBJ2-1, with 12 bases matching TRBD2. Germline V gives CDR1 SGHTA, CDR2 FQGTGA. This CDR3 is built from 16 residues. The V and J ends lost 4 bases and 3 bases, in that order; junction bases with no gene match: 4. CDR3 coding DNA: TGTGCCAGCAGCTCCCCTAGCGGGGGGGACTACAATGAGCAGTTCTTC. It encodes CASSSPSGGDYNEQFF.

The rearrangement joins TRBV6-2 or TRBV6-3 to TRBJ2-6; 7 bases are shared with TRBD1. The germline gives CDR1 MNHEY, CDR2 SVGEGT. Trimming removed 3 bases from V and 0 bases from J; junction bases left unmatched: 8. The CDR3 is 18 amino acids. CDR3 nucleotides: TGTGCCAGCAGTTATAGGGGGACAGCGTACTCTGGGGCCAACGTCCTGACTTTC. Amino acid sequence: CASSYRGTAYSGANVLTF.

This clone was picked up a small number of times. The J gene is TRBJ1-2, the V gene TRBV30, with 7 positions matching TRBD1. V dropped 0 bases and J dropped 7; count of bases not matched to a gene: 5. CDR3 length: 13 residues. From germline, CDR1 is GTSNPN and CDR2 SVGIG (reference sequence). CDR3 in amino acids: CAWSVTGDVGYTF. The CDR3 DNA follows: TGTGCCTGGAGTGTTACAGGGGATGTTGGCTACACCTTC.

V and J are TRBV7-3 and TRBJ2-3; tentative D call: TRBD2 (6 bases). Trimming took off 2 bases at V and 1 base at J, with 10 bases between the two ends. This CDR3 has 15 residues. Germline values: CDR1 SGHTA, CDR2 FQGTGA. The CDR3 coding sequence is TGTGCCAGCAGCTTAGGAGGGTCCCGCACAGATACGCAGTATTTT. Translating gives CASSLGGSRTDTQYF.

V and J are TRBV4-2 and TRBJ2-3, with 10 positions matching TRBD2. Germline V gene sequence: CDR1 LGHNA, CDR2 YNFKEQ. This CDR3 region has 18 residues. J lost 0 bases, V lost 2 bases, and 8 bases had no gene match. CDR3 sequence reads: CASSQPISGGTSTDTQYF. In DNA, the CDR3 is TGTGCCAGCAGCCAACCTATTAGCGGGGGGACTAGCACAGATACGCAGTATTTT.

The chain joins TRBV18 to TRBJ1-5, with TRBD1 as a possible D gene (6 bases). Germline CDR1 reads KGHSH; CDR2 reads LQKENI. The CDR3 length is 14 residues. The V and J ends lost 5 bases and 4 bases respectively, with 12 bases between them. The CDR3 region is CASSFGQLNQPQHF. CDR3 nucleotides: TGTGCCAGCTCATTCGGACAGCTTAATCAGCCCCAGCATTTT.

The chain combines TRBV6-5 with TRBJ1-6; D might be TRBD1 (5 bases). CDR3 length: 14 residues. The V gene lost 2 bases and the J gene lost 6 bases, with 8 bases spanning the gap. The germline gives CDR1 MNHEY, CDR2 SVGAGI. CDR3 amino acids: CASSYGQGNSPLHF. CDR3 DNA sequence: TGTGCCAGCAGTTACGGGCAGGGTAATTCACCCCTCCACTTT.

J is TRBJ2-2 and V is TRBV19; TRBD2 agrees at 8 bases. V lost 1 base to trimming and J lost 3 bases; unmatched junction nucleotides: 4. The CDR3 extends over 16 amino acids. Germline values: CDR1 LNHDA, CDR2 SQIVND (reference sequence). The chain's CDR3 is CASSIVGTRDTGELFF. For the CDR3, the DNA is TGTGCCAGTAGTATAGTAGGGACTAGGGACACCGGGGAGCTGTTTTTT. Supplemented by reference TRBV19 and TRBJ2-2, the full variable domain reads DGGITQSPKYLFRKEGQNVTLSCEQNLNHDAMYWYRQDPGQGLRLIYYSQIVNDFQKGDIAEGYSVSREKKESFPLTVTSAQKNPTAFYLCASSIVGTRDTGELFFGEGSRLTVL.

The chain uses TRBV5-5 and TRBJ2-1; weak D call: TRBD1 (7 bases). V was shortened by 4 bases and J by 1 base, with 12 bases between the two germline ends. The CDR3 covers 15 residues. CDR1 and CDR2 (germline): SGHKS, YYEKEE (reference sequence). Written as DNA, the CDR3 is TGTGCCAGCAGCCGCGCGGGACAGTCCTACAATGAGCAGTTCTTC. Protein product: CASSRAGQSYNEQFF.

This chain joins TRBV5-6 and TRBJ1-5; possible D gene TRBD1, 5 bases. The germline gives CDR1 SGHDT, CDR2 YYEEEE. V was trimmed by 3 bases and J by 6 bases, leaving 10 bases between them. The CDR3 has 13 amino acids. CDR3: CASSSGGSQPQHF. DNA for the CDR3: TGTGCCAGCAGCTCCGGGGGGAGTCAGCCCCAGCATTTT.

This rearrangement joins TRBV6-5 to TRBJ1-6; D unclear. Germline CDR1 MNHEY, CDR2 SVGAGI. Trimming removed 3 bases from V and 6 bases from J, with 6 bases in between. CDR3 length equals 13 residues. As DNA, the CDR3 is TGTGCCAGCAGTTATGAGGGTAATTCACCCCTCCACTTT. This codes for CASSYEGNSPLHF.

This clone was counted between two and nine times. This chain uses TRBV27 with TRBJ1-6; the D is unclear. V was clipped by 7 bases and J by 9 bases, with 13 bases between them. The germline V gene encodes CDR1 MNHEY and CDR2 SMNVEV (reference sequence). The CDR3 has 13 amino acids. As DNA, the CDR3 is TGTGCCAGCACTAAAACTCGGAGTTCACCCCTCCACTTT. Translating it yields CASTKTRSSPLHF.